This T cell receptor (beta chain) stems from a study of blood T cells in healthy people across ages. Germline CDR1 is SGHTA and CDR2 is FQGNSA. Trimming removed 4 bases at V and 0 bases at J, with 13 bases between. CDR3 length: 16 residues. There are many counts of this clonotype. Together with a sample-barcoded 5' primer, a J-beta primer mix was included in a second PCR lasting about 6 to 11 cycles. Every single cDNA molecule received a tag from a template-switch adaptor with 12 random nucleotides. TCRdb called the 5' RACE reads again in MiXCR, with one record for every CDR3 protein. This sample has some 1,500,000 distinct CDR3 sequences, with 42% found just once.

Material for sequencing was blood. The receptor was derived from a woman between 18 and 29 years old in good health. The J gene is TRBJ2-4, the V gene TRBV7-2; D remains unclear. CDR3 sequence (DNA): TGTGCCAGCAGCTCAACCCCAACAGTAGCCAAAAACATTCAGTACTTC. It yields the protein CASSSTPTVAKNIQYF.